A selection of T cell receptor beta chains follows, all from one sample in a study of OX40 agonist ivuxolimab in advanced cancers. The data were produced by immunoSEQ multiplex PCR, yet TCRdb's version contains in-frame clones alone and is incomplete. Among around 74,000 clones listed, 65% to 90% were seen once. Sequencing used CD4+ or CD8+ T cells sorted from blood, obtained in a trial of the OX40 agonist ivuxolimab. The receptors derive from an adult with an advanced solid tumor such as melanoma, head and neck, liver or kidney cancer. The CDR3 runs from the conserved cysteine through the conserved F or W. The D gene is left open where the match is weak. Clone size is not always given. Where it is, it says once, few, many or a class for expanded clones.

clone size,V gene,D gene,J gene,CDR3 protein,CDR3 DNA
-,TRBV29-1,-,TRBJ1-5,CSVASGARDQPQHF,TGCAGCGTCGCCTCAGGGGCTCGGGATCAGCCCCAGCATTTT
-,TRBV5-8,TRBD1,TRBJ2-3,CASSSRTGGTDTQYF,TGTGCCAGCAGCTCAAGGACAGGGGGCACAGATACGCAGTATTTT
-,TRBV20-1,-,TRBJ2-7,CSVRQSYEQYF,TGCAGTGTTCGACAGAGTTACGAGCAGTACTTC
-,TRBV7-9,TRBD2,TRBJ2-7,CASSPHGGVPYEQYF,TGTGCCAGCAGCCCCCACGGGGGGGTTCCCTACGAGCAGTACTTC
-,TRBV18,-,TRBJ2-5,CASSPPSIETQYF,TGTGCCAGCTCACCACCCAGTATAGAGACCCAGTACTTC
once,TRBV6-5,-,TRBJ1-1,CASRVIDRHTEAFF,TGTGCCAGCAGGGTTATCGACAGACACACTGAAGCTTTCTTT
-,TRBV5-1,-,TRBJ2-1,CASSLGDFTYNEQFF,TGCGCCAGCAGCTTGGGGGACTTCACCTACAATGAGCAGTTCTTC
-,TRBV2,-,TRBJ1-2,CASTDQTSFGIFYGYTF,TGTGCCAGCACCGATCAAACGTCCTTCGGTATTTTCTATGGCTACACCTTC
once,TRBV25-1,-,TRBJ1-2,CASSTPNYGYTF,TGTGCCAGCAGTACACCGAACTATGGCTACACCTTC
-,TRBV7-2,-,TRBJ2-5,CASSSRPRGGTQYF,TGTGCCAGCAGCTCCCGACCCCGGGGTGGGACCCAGTACTTC
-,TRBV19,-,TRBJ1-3,CASSAIRGPGSGNTIYF,TGTGCCAGTAGCGCAATACGGGGGCCCGGCTCTGGAAACACCATATATTTT
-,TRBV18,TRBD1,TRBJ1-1,CASSLGQGVLNTEAFF,TGTGCCAGCTCACTAGGACAGGGAGTGTTGAACACTGAAGCTTTCTTT
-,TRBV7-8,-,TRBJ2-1,CASQSSRRGLTSYNEQFF,TGTGCCAGCCAATCCTCAAGAAGGGGCCTAACCTCCTACAATGAGCAGTTCTTC
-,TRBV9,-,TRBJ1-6,CASSAQGNSPLHF,TGTGCCAGCAGTGCACAGGGAAATTCACCCCTCCACTTT
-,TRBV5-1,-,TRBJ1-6,CASSLQGGDSPLHF,TGCGCCAGCAGCTTACAGGGCGGGGATTCACCCCTCCACTTT
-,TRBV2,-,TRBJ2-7,CASSPYRDGEQYF,TGTGCCAGCAGTCCATACCGCGACGGCGAGCAGTACTTC
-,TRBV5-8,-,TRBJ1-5,CASSLSGQGLAQHF,TGTGCCAGCAGCTTGAGTGGCCAGGGTCTAGCCCAGCATTTT
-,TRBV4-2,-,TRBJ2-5,CASSTQGSQETQYF,TGTGCCAGCAGCACACAGGGTAGTCAAGAGACCCAGTACTTC
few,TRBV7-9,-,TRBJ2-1,CASSSSGFGEQFF,TGTGCCAGCAGCTCTTCGGGATTCGGGGAGCAGTTCTTC
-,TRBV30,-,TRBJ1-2,CAWGLWGANYGYTF,TGTGCCTGGGGGCTATGGGGGGCTAACTATGGCTACACCTTC
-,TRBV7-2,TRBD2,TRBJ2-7,CASSLVLAGGYEQYF,TGTGCCAGCAGCTTAGTACTAGCGGGGGGCTACGAGCAGTACTTC
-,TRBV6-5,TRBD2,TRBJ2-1,CASSTSGGVYNEQFF,TGTGCCAGCAGTACCAGCGGGGGGGTCTACAATGAGCAGTTCTTC
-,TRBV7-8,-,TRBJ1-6,CASSLGRSDSPLHF,TGTGCCAGCAGCCTCGGACGGTCCGATTCACCCCTCCACTTT
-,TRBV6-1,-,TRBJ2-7,CASSEALPGRREQYF,TGTGCCAGCAGTGAAGCGCTGCCTGGGAGAAGGGAGCAGTACTTC
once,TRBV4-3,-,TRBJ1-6,CASSQDVPEAGNSPLHF,TGCGCCAGCAGCCAAGATGTTCCCGAGGCAGGGAATTCACCCCTCCACTTT
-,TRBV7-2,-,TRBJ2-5,CASSSYFSGAGETQYF,TGTGCCAGCAGCTCATACTTCAGTGGGGCCGGAGAGACCCAGTACTTC
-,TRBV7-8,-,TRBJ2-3,CASSLGLTDTQYF,TGTGCCAGCAGCTTAGGGCTCACAGATACGCAGTATTTT
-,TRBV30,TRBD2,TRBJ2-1,CAYVWGGNEQFF,TGTGCCTACGTATGGGGGGGTAATGAGCAGTTCTTC
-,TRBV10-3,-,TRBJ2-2,CAISGTRMNTGELFF,TGTGCCATCAGTGGGACAAGGATGAACACCGGGGAGCTGTTTTTT
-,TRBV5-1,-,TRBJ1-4,CASSLLGVTNEKLFF,TGCGCCAGCAGCTTGCTGGGGGTAACTAATGAAAAACTGTTTTTT
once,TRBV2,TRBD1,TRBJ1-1,CASSRTGDRPEAFF,TGTGCCAGCAGTCGTACAGGGGATAGGCCTGAAGCTTTCTTT
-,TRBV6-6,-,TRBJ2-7,CASSSTGYEQYF,TGTGCCAGCAGTTCCACAGGGTACGAGCAGTACTTC
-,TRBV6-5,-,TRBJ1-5,CASSWSTNSNQPQHF,TGTGCCAGCAGTTGGTCCACGAATAGCAATCAGCCCCAGCATTTT
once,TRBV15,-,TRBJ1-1,CATSRNREAEAFF,TGTGCCACCAGCCGAAACAGGGAGGCTGAAGCTTTCTTT
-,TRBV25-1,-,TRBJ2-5,CASSPSTARGETQYF,TGTGCCAGCAGCCCTTCGACGGCCCGGGGAGAGACCCAGTACTTC
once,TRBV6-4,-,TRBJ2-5,CASSDRWRAFQETQYF,TGTGCCAGCAGTGACCGGTGGCGGGCCTTCCAAGAGACCCAGTACTTC
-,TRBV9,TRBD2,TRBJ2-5,CASSAGAGGRGETQYF,TGTGCCAGCAGCGCTGGGGCGGGGGGCCGAGGAGAGACCCAGTACTTC
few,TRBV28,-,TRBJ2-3,CATIAPSDTQYF,TGTGCCACCATAGCCCCCTCAGATACGCAGTATTTT
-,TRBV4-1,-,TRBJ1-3,CASSQARSGNTIYF,TGCGCCAGCAGCCAAGCTAGATCGGGAAACACCATATATTTT
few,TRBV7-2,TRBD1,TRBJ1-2,CASARDSYYGYTF,TGTGCCAGCGCCAGGGACAGCTACTATGGCTACACCTTC
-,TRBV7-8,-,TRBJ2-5,CASSLVQYTKTQYF,TGTGCCAGCAGCTTAGTCCAGTATACGAAGACCCAGTACTTC
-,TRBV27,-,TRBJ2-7,CASSLLGDRDEQYF,TGTGCCAGCAGTCTCCTCGGGGATCGGGACGAGCAGTACTTC
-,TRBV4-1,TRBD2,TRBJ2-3,CASSQGTSPDTQYF,TGCGCCAGCAGCCAAGGGACTAGCCCAGATACGCAGTATTTT
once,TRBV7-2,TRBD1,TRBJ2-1,CASSFKGGSNEQFF,TGTGCCAGCAGCTTCAAAGGGGGCAGCAATGAGCAGTTCTTC
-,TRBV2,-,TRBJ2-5,CASSETGRQETQYF,TGTGCCAGCAGTGAGACCGGGAGACAAGAGACCCAGTACTTC
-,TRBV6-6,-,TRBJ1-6,CASKASALTAPLHF,TGTGCCAGCAAGGCATCTGCCCTCACGGCACCCCTCCACTTT